The 21 T cell receptor beta chains presented below share a single source sample, sequenced in a study of cytomegalovirus exposure and HLA in healthy donors. Assay used: immunoSEQ multiplex PCR; TCRdb lists only in-frame clones, some missing. The sample has 250,000 to 400,000 clones, over 75% seen once. The sequenced sample consisted of PBMCs. The receptors originated from a young man in good health and CMV-seronegative.

V and J are TRBV1 and TRBJ1-3. TRBV1 is a documented pseudogene. This CDR3 has 15 amino acids. In nucleotides, the CDR3 is TGCACCAGCAGCCAAGCCGGGGAAGTTAGAAACACCATATATTTT. It codes for CTSSQAGEVRNTIYF.

This chain connects TRBV19 to TRBJ1-4; D not certain. Looked up from germline, CDR1 is LNHDA and CDR2 is SQIVND (reference sequence). V was cut by 1 base and J by 5 bases, with 11 bases left in between. This CDR3 is 15 amino acids long. The CDR3 here is CASSIVGRPNEKLFF. DNA for the CDR3: TGTGCCAGTAGTATAGTGGGCAGGCCCAATGAAAAACTGTTTTTT.

The chain couples TRBV2 to TRBJ1-5; no firm D call. V was clipped by 4 bases and J by 4 bases, with 8 bases between them. Germline V lookup: CDR1 SNHLY, CDR2 FYNNEI. This CDR3 contains 13 residues. CDR3 region: CASSGHVNQPQHF. The CDR3 DNA is TGTGCCAGCAGTGGACATGTGAATCAGCCCCAGCATTTT.

In its sample, this clone was seen a few times. The chain recombines TRBV2 with TRBJ1-5; 9 nucleotides align to TRBD1. The trim removed 6 bases at V and 5 bases at J, leaving 2 bases unmatched. CDR3 length: 13 amino acids. CDR1 and CDR2 from the germline V gene are SNHLY and FYNNEI. In nucleotides, the CDR3 is TGTGCCAGCAGGGGGGACAGGGATCAGCCCCAGCATTTT. Translating gives CASRGDRDQPQHF.

The chain is built from TRBV5-1 and TRBJ1-2; 12 positions agree with TRBD1. Germline-derived CDR1 and CDR2 are SGHRS and YFSETQ. Trimming took 0 bases from V and 8 from J; bases not matched to a gene: 5. This CDR3 is 15 amino acids long. The DNA of the CDR3 is TGCGCCAGCAGCTTGGTAGGGACAGGGGGCCGGGGCTACACCTTC. Its translation is CASSLVGTGGRGYTF.

This clone was seen once. This chain uses TRBV4-1 with TRBJ2-1; TRBD2 matches 8 bases. Germline trimming cut 3 bases from V and 8 bases from J; bases unmatched to any gene: 12. The CDR3 has 16 residues. Looked up from germline, CDR1 is MGHRA and CDR2 is YSYEKL. CDR3 in amino acids: CASSHHGTRAFDEQFF. CDR3 coding DNA: TGCGCCAGCAGCCACCATGGGACTAGGGCATTCGATGAGCAGTTCTTC.

The genes are TRBV9 and TRBJ2-3; a possible D gene is TRBD2 (7 bases). The germline gives CDR1 SGDLS, CDR2 YYNGEE. Trimming pared 3 bases from V and 2 bases from J, leaving 16 bases between. There are 16 residues in the CDR3. The CDR3 nucleotides are TGTGCCAGCAGCGCCTCGGGGGGCAGGGACACAGATACGCAGTATTTT. It translates to CASSASGGRDTDTQYF.

The chain has TRBV30 and TRBJ2-1; no definite D call. Germline-derived CDR1 and CDR2 are GTSNPN and SVGIG (reference sequence). The CDR3 runs to 15 residues. Trimming stripped 0 bases from V and 0 bases from J, with 9 bases between. CDR3 DNA sequence: TGTGCCTGGAGTGTTGAACTGAGCTCCTACAATGAGCAGTTCTTC. This encodes CAWSVELSSYNEQFF. The full variable domain, completed using reference TRBV30 and TRBJ2-1, is SQTIHQWPATLVQPVGSPLSLECTVEGTSNPNLYWYRQAAGRGLQLLFYSVGIGQISSEVPQNLSASRPQDRQFILSSKKLLLSDSGFYLCAWSVELSSYNEQFFGPGTRLTVL.

The chain couples TRBV10-3 to TRBJ2-7, with D perhaps matching TRBD1 (5 bases). The CDR3 runs to 16 residues. The germline V and J ends were trimmed by 0 bases and 4 bases, with 16 bases remaining between them. CDR1 and CDR2 from the germline V gene are ENHRY and SYGVKD. The DNA for the CDR3 is TGTGCCATCAGTGAGTCGACCCAGGGTAGAAAGTACGAGCAGTACTTC. This encodes CAISESTQGRKYEQYF.

In its sample, this clone was seen once. The chain links TRBV28 to TRBJ1-6; D is unresolved. Looked up from germline, CDR1 is MDHEN and CDR2 is SYDVKM. There are 14 residues in the CDR3. Trimming took 5 bases from V and 5 from J, leaving 10 bases between them. For the CDR3, the DNA is TGTGCCAGCAGTAAGCTATCGGATAATTCACCCCTCCACTTT. The encoded protein is CASSKLSDNSPLHF.

V usage is TRBV4-1 and J usage is TRBJ1-3; D perhaps matches TRBD1 (5 bases). The CDR3 is 15 amino acids. Germline CDR1 and CDR2: MGHRA and YSYEKL. Trimming took 0 bases from V and 3 from J, leaving 9 bases between them. This CDR3 is CASSQDLGDGNTIYF. The DNA of the CDR3 is TGCGCCAGCAGCCAAGATCTAGGGGATGGAAACACCATATATTTT.

This chain connects TRBV5-1 to TRBJ2-7; 8 bases match TRBD1. CDR1 is SGHRS and CDR2 is YFSETQ in the germline V gene. This CDR3 is 14 amino acids long. J was trimmed by 4 bases and V by 4 bases; bases with no gene match: 7. Here the CDR3 DNA reads TGCGCCAGCAGCAGGGGACAGGAGTCTTACGAGCAGTACTTC. The encoded protein is CASSRGQESYEQYF.

In its sample, this clone was seen once. The rearrangement uses TRBV5-6 and TRBJ2-3; the match to TRBD1 covers 10 bases. The CDR3 runs to 16 residues. J gave up 3 bases and V 4 bases, and 8 bases lay outside the gene matches. Germline CDR1 SGHDT, CDR2 YYEEEE. The CDR3 loop is CASSAGTGVGTDTQYF. The CDR3 DNA follows: TGTGCCAGCAGCGCGGGGACAGGGGTCGGGACAGATACGCAGTATTTT.

The rearrangement links TRBV13 to TRBJ2-7, with D perhaps matching TRBD2 (6 bases). The CDR3 is made up of 12 amino acids. V was shortened by 4 bases and J by 2 bases, with 6 bases between the two germline ends. The germline CDR1 and CDR2 sequences are PRHDT and FYEKMQ (reference sequence). CDR3 loop: CASSSGAYEQYF. The CDR3 nucleotides read TGTGCCAGCAGCTCGGGAGCCTACGAGCAGTACTTC. Full variable domain (remainder filled in from reference TRBV13 and TRBJ2-7): AAGVIQSPRHLIKEKRETATLKCYPIPRHDTVYWYQQGPGQDPQFLISFYEKMQSDKGSIPDRFSAQQFSDYHSELNMSSLELGDSALYFCASSSGAYEQYFGPGTRLTVT.

The rearrangement links TRBV7-6 to TRBJ2-7, with 10 positions matching TRBD1. CDR1 SGHVS and CDR2 FNYEAQ come from the germline V gene. Trimming at V came to 5 bases and at J to 4 bases, leaving 5 bases not matched to a gene. The CDR3 is 14 amino acids. The CDR3 here is CASSLGTGVYEQYF. CDR3 in DNA: TGTGCCAGCAGCCTCGGGACAGGGGTTTACGAGCAGTACTTC.

The gene calls are TRBV6-6 and TRBJ1-4; TRBD1 agrees at 8 bases. Per germline, CDR1 MNHNY and CDR2 SVGAGI (reference sequence). This CDR3 is built from 16 residues. V was pared by 5 bases and J by 0 bases, with 5 bases of the junction left unmatched. The chain's CDR3 is CASSPGTGATNEKLFF. Here the CDR3 DNA reads TGTGCCAGCAGTCCCGGGACAGGCGCAACTAATGAAAAACTGTTTTTT.

This sequence joins TRBV29-1 and TRBJ1-2; D is unresolved. CDR3 size: 14 residues. Per the germline V gene, CDR1 is SQVTM and CDR2 is ANQGSEA. Trimming pared 3 bases from V and 0 bases from J, leaving 11 bases between. The chain's CDR3 is CSVENSRPNYGYTF. The CDR3 DNA is TGCAGCGTTGAGAACAGTCGGCCTAACTATGGCTACACCTTC.

This rearrangement joins TRBV4-2 to TRBJ2-3; D gene uncertain. V shed 2 bases and J shed 3 bases, with 21 bases lying between them. Germline loops: CDR1 LGHNA, CDR2 YNFKEQ. The CDR3 runs 18 residues. In DNA, the CDR3 is TGTGCCAGCAGCCAAAAAGTCTCTTTCGGGTTAAGGACAGATACGCAGTATTTT. It encodes CASSQKVSFGLRTDTQYF.

This clone occurred once. The V call is TRBV7-7, the J call TRBJ1-5; D may be TRBD1 (5 bases). The V end was cut by 9 bases, the J end by 2 bases, with 26 bases between. CDR3 length equals 18 residues. Germline CDR1 reads SSHAT; CDR2 reads FNYEAQ (reference sequence). The CDR3: CARGLGGRGLGGNQPQHF. CDR3 nucleotide sequence: TGTGCCAGAGGCCTGGGCGGTAGGGGCTTGGGCGGCAATCAGCCCCAGCATTTT.

This clone was counted only a few times. This chain joins TRBV5-4 and TRBJ2-7, with 8 bases matching TRBD2. V lost 4 bases, J lost 3 bases, and 9 bases stayed unmatched. The CDR3 length is 15 residues. The germline gives CDR1 SGHNT, CDR2 YYREEE (reference sequence). CDR3 sequence reads: CASSRLLTSGYEQYF. The CDR3 DNA reads as TGTGCCAGCAGCCGACTTCTTACTAGCGGCTACGAGCAGTACTTC.

This rearrangement joins TRBV27 to TRBJ1-2; perhaps TRBD1 as D (5 bases). The CDR3 has 12 amino acids. Trimming removed 7 bases from V and 2 bases from J, with 8 bases in between. From germline, CDR1 is MNHEY and CDR2 SMNVEV (reference sequence). CDR3 sequence reads: CASKAGNYGYTF. The CDR3, as DNA: TGTGCCAGCAAGGCAGGGAACTATGGCTACACCTTC.